The rows below give T cell receptor beta chains drawn from one sample of a study of blood T cell repertoires in COVID-19. Libraries were prepared by immunoSEQ multiplex PCR; TCRdb keeps only in-frame clonotypes and omits some of them. The sample comprises 300,000 to 450,000 clones, roughly 86% of which are singletons, and under 3% rests with the top ten. Sequences were obtained from peripheral blood. The origin of the receptors is a woman aged 60-75 years with COVID-19, enrolled during active disease. The conserved cysteine and the conserved F or W are not part of the CDR3 here.

J | V | CDR3
TRBJ1-2 | TRBV5-1 | ASSLTDTNYGYT
TRBJ1-5 | TRBV19 | ASKRTGGVQPQH
TRBJ2-5 | TRBV5-1 | ASSSTGTGGWETQY
TRBJ2-2 | TRBV15 | ATSGRLAVSGELF
TRBJ2-3 | TRBV5-1 | ASSLGDRGTDTQY
TRBJ2-3 | TRBV5-1 | ASATGSLTDTQY
TRBJ1-5 | TRBV6-5 | ASVDRLNQPQH
TRBJ1-2 | TRBV6-5 | ASSIKPEGYYGYT
TRBJ2-7 | TRBV18 | ASSPVPGFPTGAYEQY
TRBJ1-5 | TRBV2 | ASRAGESSNQPQH
TRBJ2-1 | TRBV19 | ATSRDSLYNEQF
TRBJ2-1 | TRBV5-1 | ASSRTSGGSYNEQF
TRBJ2-5 | TRBV19 | ASRRSGQGDQETQY
TRBJ1-1 | TRBV14 | AYSNTEAF
TRBJ2-5 | TRBV5-8 | ASSPGQSGTQY
TRBJ1-2 | TRBV19 | ASSTRPRGLDGYT
TRBJ1-5 | TRBV3-1/TRBV3-2 | ASSQAYSNQPQH
TRBJ1-5 | TRBV27 | ASRGQNQPQH
TRBJ1-6 | TRBV7-9 | ASSDQVSYNSPLH
TRBJ2-1 | TRBV19 | ASSLDSVEQF
TRBJ1-3 | TRBV3-1/TRBV3-2 | ASRQGSGNTIY
TRBJ2-4 | TRBV20-1 | SVGSQTIQY
TRBJ2-1 | TRBV5-4 | ASSLDSPRVGEQF
TRBJ1-2 | TRBV11-2 | ASSLDLGSLYGYT
TRBJ2-7 | TRBV11-2 | ASSVTGAGLYEQY
TRBJ1-2 | TRBV9 | ASGTGVYGYT
TRBJ1-1 | TRBV6-2/TRBV6-3 | ASSPYDRGSAEAF
TRBJ1-5 | TRBV6-6 | ASRPSAGGTQPQH
TRBJ2-7 | TRBV5-5 | ASSYAGSYEQY
TRBJ1-1 | TRBV6-5 | ASTLSGRGTTEAF
TRBJ2-7 | TRBV19 | ASRDRVLSEQY
TRBJ1-2 | TRBV27 | ASSPQGPNYGYT
TRBJ1-4 | TRBV18 | ASSGDMVTEKLF
TRBJ2-2 | TRBV3-1/TRBV3-2 | ASSQDGLAGAFGRVTGELF
TRBJ2-3 | TRBV5-1 | ASSFRSGGTDTQY
TRBJ2-1 | TRBV11-2 | ASSLARFPSSYNEQF
TRBJ2-5 | TRBV18 | ASSTLAGETQY
TRBJ1-6 | TRBV6-5 | ASKNQGGVNSPLH
TRBJ2-5 | TRBV18 | ASSQSETQY
TRBJ2-1 | TRBV7-6 | ASSLGWTYNEQF
TRBJ1-4 | TRBV6-5 | ASSLVQRSEKLF
TRBJ1-2 | TRBV25-1 | ASSDPGQGYGYT
TRBJ1-3 | TRBV5-4 | AYRQASSGNTIY
TRBJ1-1 | TRBV29-1 | SVELLDRGMNTEAF
TRBJ1-2 | TRBV12-5 | ASALTGTAYGYT
TRBJ2-3 | TRBV6-2/TRBV6-3 | ASSTLRGSSDTQY
TRBJ2-5 | TRBV7-8 | ASSFRDRVGKTQY
TRBJ1-6 | TRBV27 | ASSFRSRSSYNSPLH
TRBJ1-5 | TRBV5-1 | ASSLGTGNQPQH
TRBJ2-7 | TRBV7-9 | ASSLGWEGELYEQY
TRBJ1-4 | TRBV18 | ASSKRDNEKLF
TRBJ1-5 | TRBV7-8 | ASSPRRRGGNQPQH
TRBJ1-5 | TRBV27 | ASRTGSNQPQH
TRBJ1-3 | TRBV6-1 | ASSDPYFIRRSHTIY
TRBJ2-5 | TRBV6-2/TRBV6-3 | ASSYSSPTQETQY
TRBJ2-5 | TRBV5-1 | ASSLRRGEETQY
TRBJ2-1 | TRBV10-3 | AISESSGGRDEQF
TRBJ1-2 | TRBV6-6 | ASRLEGQGLYYGYT